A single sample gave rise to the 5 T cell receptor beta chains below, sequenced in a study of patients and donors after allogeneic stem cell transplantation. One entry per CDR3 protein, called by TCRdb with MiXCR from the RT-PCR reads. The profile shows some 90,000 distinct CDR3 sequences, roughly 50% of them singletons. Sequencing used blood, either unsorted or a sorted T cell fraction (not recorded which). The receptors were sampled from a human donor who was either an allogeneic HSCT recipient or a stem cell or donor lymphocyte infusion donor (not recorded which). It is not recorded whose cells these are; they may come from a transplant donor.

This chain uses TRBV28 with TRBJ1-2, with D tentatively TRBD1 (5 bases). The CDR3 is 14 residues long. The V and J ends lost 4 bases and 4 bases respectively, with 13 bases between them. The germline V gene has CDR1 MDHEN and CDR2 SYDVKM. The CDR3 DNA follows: TGTGCCAGCAGTTCGGGGACGGGAGTCTATGGCTACACCTTC. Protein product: CASSSGTGVYGYTF.

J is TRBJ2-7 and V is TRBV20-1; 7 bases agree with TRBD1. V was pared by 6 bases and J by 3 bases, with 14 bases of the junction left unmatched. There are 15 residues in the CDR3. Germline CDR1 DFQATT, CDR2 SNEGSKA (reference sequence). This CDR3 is CSAVERQGLNYEQYF. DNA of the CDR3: TGCAGTGCAGTAGAAAGACAGGGATTAAACTACGAGCAGTACTTC.

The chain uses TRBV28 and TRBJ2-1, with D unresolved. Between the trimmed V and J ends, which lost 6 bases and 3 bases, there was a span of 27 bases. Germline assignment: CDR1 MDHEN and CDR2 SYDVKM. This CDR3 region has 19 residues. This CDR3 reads CASSHPPSSYLLRYNEQFF. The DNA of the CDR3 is TGTGCCAGCAGCCATCCCCCTTCCTCCTACTTGTTGCGCTACAATGAGCAGTTCTTC.

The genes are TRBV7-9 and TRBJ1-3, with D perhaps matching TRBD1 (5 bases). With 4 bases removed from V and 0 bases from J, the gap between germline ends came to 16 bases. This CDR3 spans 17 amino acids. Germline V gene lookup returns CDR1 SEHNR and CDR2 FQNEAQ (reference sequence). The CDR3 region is CASSSGTLLNSGNTIYF. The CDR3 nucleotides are TGTGCCAGCAGCTCCGGGACTCTCCTAAACTCTGGAAACACCATATATTTT.

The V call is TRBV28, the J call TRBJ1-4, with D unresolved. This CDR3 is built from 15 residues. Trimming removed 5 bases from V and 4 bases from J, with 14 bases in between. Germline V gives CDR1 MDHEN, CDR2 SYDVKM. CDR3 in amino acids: CASSLRTAFNEKLFF. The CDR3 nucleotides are TGTGCCAGCAGTCTTCGAACGGCCTTTAATGAAAAACTGTTTTTT.